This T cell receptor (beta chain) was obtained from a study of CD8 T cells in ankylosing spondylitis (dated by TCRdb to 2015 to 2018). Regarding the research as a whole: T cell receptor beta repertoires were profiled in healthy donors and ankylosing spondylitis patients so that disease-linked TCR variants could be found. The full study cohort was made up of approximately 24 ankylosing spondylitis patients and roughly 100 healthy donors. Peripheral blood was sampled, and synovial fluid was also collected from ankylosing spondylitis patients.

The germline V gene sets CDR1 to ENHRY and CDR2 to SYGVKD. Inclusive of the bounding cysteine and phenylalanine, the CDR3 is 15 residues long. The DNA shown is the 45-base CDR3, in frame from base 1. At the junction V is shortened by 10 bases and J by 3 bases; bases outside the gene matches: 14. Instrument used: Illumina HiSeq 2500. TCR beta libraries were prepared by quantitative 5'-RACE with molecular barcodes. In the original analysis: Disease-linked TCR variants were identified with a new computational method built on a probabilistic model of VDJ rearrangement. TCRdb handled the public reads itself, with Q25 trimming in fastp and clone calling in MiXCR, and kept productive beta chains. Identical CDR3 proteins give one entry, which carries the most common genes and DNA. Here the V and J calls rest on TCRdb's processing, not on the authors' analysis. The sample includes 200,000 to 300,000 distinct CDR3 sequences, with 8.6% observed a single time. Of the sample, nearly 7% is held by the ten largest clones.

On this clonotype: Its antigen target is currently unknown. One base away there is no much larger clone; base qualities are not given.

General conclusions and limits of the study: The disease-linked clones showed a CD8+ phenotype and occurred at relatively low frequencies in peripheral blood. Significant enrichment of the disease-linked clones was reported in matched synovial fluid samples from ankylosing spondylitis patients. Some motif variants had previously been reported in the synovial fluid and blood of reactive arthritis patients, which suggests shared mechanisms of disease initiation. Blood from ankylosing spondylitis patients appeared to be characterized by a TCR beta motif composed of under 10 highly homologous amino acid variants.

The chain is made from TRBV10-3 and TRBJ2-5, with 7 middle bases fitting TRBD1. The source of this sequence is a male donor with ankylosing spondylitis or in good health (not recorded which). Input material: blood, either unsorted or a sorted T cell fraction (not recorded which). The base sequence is TGTGCCACCTCCTACGACAGGGAAACGGAAGAGACCCAGTACTTC. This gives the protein CATSYDRETEETQYF.